These 32 T cell receptor beta chains originate from one sample sequenced in a study of blood T cell repertoires in COVID-19. Clones were read by immunoSEQ multiplex PCR, and TCRdb kept only the in-frame ones, dropping some. This repertoire shows about 240,000 clones, around 87% found once; its top ten account for 6% to 9%. Material: peripheral blood. The receptors shown here come from a woman aged 70-85 years with active or convalescent COVID-19.

This chain uses TRBV24-1 with TRBJ2-2, with TRBD2 as a possible D gene (5 bases). Germline V gives CDR1 KGHDR, CDR2 SFDVKD. Deletions cut 1 base from V and 3 bases from J, with 14 bases between. The CDR3 length is 17 residues. DNA of the CDR3: TGTGCCACCAGTGATTTCCCTTACGACTACTACACCGGGGAGCTGTTTTTT. It translates to CATSDFPYDYYTGELFF.

The rearrangement uses TRBV6-2 or TRBV6-3 and TRBJ2-2; tentative D call: TRBD2 (5 bases). This CDR3 has 18 amino acids. Germline V gene sequence: CDR1 MNHEY, CDR2 SVGEGT. Trimming shortened V by 0 bases and J by 4 bases, and 18 bases separated the two germline ends. The CDR3 region has the DNA TGTGCCAGCAGTTACTCGACGTCCAGAGCGGAGTCCACCGGGGAGCTGTTTTTT. Translating gives CASSYSTSRAESTGELFF.

The chain has TRBV6-6 and TRBJ2-3; D possibly corresponds to TRBD1 (6 bases). The V gene lost 0 bases and the J gene lost 6 bases, with 13 bases spanning the gap. Germline V gene lookup returns CDR1 MNHNY and CDR2 SVGAGI (reference sequence). The CDR3 is 15 amino acids. CDR3 loop: CASSYSRQVKDTQYF. The DNA of the CDR3 is TGTGCCAGCAGTTACTCCCGACAGGTAAAGGATACGCAGTATTTT.

This chain joins TRBV27 and TRBJ1-5, with D perhaps TRBD1 (5 bases). The CDR3 extends over 13 amino acids. In germline, CDR1 is MNHEY, CDR2 SMNVEV (reference sequence). The ends were cut back, 4 bases at V and 6 bases at J, with 10 bases in the middle. The CDR3 sequence is CASSSGGIQPQHF. As DNA, the CDR3 is TGTGCCAGCAGTTCGGGGGGGATTCAGCCCCAGCATTTT.

The V call is TRBV27, the J call TRBJ1-4, with D unclear. The V and J ends lost 1 base and 7 bases respectively, with 13 bases between them. The CDR3 extends over 15 amino acids. The germline V gene has CDR1 MNHEY and CDR2 SMNVEV (reference sequence). CDR3 region: CASSLFSTRGEKLFF. CDR3 coding DNA: TGTGCCAGCAGTTTATTCAGCACTCGAGGTGAAAAACTGTTTTTT.

The CDR3 spells CASSSGGGSGEKLFF. The CDR3 region has the DNA TGTGCCAGCAGCAGCGGAGGAGGGTCCGGTGAAAAACTGTTTTTT. V gene TRBV6-5 combines with J gene TRBJ1-4; the D is unclear. Between the trimmed V and J ends, which lost 6 bases and 7 bases, there was a span of 18 bases. Germline V CDR1 and CDR2: MNHEY, SVGAGI. CDR3 size: 15 residues.

The gene calls are TRBV25-1 and TRBJ1-5; D is undetermined. Trimming took off 4 bases at V and 2 bases at J, with 9 bases between the two ends. The length of the CDR3 is 14 residues. Germline V gene lookup returns CDR1 MGHDK and CDR2 SYGVNS. CDR3 sequence: CASSGPGGNQPQHF. CDR3 in DNA: TGTGCCAGCAGTGGCCCCGGGGGCAATCAGCCCCAGCATTTT.

The CDR3 DNA reads TGTGCCACCAGTGTTCAAGACAGTAACATTCAGTACTTC. Protein sequence: CATSVQDSNIQYF. This chain uses TRBV24-1 with TRBJ2-4; perhaps TRBD1 as D (5 bases). This CDR3 spans 13 amino acids. V was cut by 5 bases and J by 7 bases, with 11 bases left in between. Per germline, CDR1 KGHDR and CDR2 SFDVKD.

This rearrangement joins TRBV6-6 to TRBJ1-2; 7 nucleotides match TRBD1. Trimming took 4 bases from V and 4 from J; bases not matched to a gene: 9. The CDR3 consists of 15 residues. In germline, CDR1 is MNHNY, CDR2 SVGAGI (reference sequence). The CDR3 nucleotides are TGTGCCAGCAGTTCCTTACAGGGGAACTTCTATGGCTACACCTTC. This encodes CASSSLQGNFYGYTF.

This chain connects TRBV25-1 to TRBJ2-1; tentatively, D is TRBD2 (6 bases). CDR1 is MGHDK and CDR2 is SYGVNS in the germline V gene. Between the trimmed V and J ends, which lost 3 bases and 2 bases, there was a span of 11 bases. The length of the CDR3 is 15 residues. CDR3 sequence: CASSESGGAYNEQFF. For the CDR3, the DNA is TGTGCCAGCAGTGAGTCTGGCGGGGCCTACAATGAGCAGTTCTTC.

This clone was detected only once. The CDR3 is CASRRRAATNTEAFF. The CDR3 nucleotides read TGTGCCAGCAGACGTAGAGCGGCAACTAACACTGAAGCTTTCTTT. The rearrangement uses TRBV5-4 and TRBJ1-1; D is unclear. CDR3 size: 15 residues. Germline CDR1 and CDR2: SGHNT and YYREEE (reference sequence). V lost 5 bases and J 2 bases, leaving 16 bases between the germline ends.

The chain employs TRBV7-6 and TRBJ1-5; the D is unclear. With 2 bases removed from V and 1 base from J, the gap between germline ends came to 12 bases. The germline gives CDR1 SGHVS, CDR2 FNYEAQ. This CDR3 region has 16 residues. The CDR3 sequence: CASSLFEAGSNQPQHF. In DNA, the CDR3 is TGTGCCAGCAGCTTATTTGAGGCGGGAAGCAATCAGCCCCAGCATTTT.

This chain connects TRBV2 to TRBJ1-2, with D tentatively TRBD1 (5 bases). From germline, CDR1 is SNHLY and CDR2 FYNNEI. Trimming left V 4 bases short and J 8 bases short, with 14 bases between. The CDR3 sequence is 13 residues long. CDR3 sequence (DNA): TGTGCCAGCAGTGTTATAGGGGAACGGGGCTACACCTTC. This sequence encodes CASSVIGERGYTF.

The chain joins TRBV5-1 to TRBJ1-3, with D possibly TRBD1 on 5 matching bases. CDR3 length equals 15 residues. Germline loops: CDR1 SGHRS, CDR2 YFSETQ. V lost 1 base and J 3 bases, leaving 11 bases between the germline ends. CDR3 loop: CASSLIPRDGNTIYF. CDR3 bases: TGCGCCAGCAGCTTGATACCCAGGGATGGAAACACCATATATTTT.

The chain joins TRBV21-1 to TRBJ1-2; the D call TRBD1 from the table was never checked on the DNA. TRBV21-1 counts as a pseudogene. CDR3 size: 13 residues. In nucleotides, the CDR3 is TGTGCCAGCAGCGGCAGGTCTTCCTATGGCTACACCTTC. It specifies CASSGRSSYGYTF.

J is TRBJ2-7 and V is TRBV5-1, with TRBD1 as a possible D gene (6 bases). This CDR3 is built from 14 residues. V was clipped by 2 bases and J by 1 base, with 10 bases between them. Germline V gene sequence: CDR1 SGHRS, CDR2 YFSETQ. The CDR3 sequence: CASSFVGQSYEQYF. CDR3 nucleotide sequence: TGCGCCAGCAGCTTTGTTGGACAGTCCTACGAGCAGTACTTC.

The genes are TRBV7-8 and TRBJ1-4; possibly TRBD1 for D (5 bases). Per germline, CDR1 SGHVS and CDR2 FQNEAQ. V was pared by 2 bases and J by 8 bases, with 18 bases between. There are 16 residues in the CDR3. The CDR3 DNA reads as TGTGCCAGCAGCTTATTGCGCGGACCAGGGAACGAAAAACTGTTTTTT. Protein: CASSLLRGPGNEKLFF.

The rearrangement joins TRBV15 to TRBJ1-2; D gene ambiguous. There are 17 residues in the CDR3. From germline, CDR1 is LNHNV and CDR2 YYDKDF (reference sequence). The V end lost 0 bases, the J end lost 4 bases, and 18 bases lay between the germline ends. The CDR3: CATSRDPRGALGYGYTF. CDR3 in DNA: TGTGCCACCAGCAGAGATCCCCGGGGAGCTCTTGGCTATGGCTACACCTTC.

The chain employs TRBV9 and TRBJ2-1, with D perhaps TRBD2 (7 bases). The CDR3 contains 16 residues. Trimming cost V 4 bases and J 7 bases, with 21 bases left between them. Germline V CDR1 and CDR2: SGDLS, YYNGEE. CDR3 sequence: CASSIPSGGGGNEQFF. CDR3 sequence (DNA): TGTGCCAGCAGCATCCCTAGTGGGGGGGGCGGTAATGAGCAGTTCTTC. The full variable domain, rest sourced from reference TRBV9 and TRBJ2-1, is DSGVTQTPKHLITATGQRVTLRCSPRSGDLSVYWYQQSLDQGLQFLIQYYNGEERAKGNILERFSAQQFPDLHSELNLSSLELGDSALYFCASSIPSGGGGNEQFFGPGTRLTVL.

The chain carries TRBV3-1 (or the pseudogene TRBV3-2) and TRBJ2-7, with D hard to call. V was clipped by 4 bases and J by 1 base, with 8 bases between them. The CDR3 runs 13 residues. Per the germline V gene, CDR1 is LGHDT and CDR2 is YNNKEL (reference sequence). The CDR3 region is CASSRAGSYEQYF. CDR3 coding DNA: TGTGCCAGCAGCCGGGCTGGGTCCTACGAGCAGTACTTC.

This sequence joins TRBV5-4 and TRBJ2-7; tentatively, D is TRBD1 (5 bases). Trimming left V 0 bases short and J 2 bases short, with 18 bases between. Germline CDR1 is SGHNT and CDR2 is YYREEE (reference sequence). CDR3 size: 17 residues. CDR3 in DNA: TGTGCCAGCAGCTTGGAGGGTGGCAGGGTGAGAACCTACGAGCAGTACTTC. Protein: CASSLEGGRVRTYEQYF.

The rearrangement joins TRBV5-1 to TRBJ1-3; no reliable D call. This CDR3 contains 14 residues. Trimming cost V 4 bases and J 8 bases, with 16 bases left between them. The germline V gene encodes CDR1 SGHRS and CDR2 YFSETQ. This chain's CDR3 is CASSVAGSIDTIYF. The CDR3 DNA follows: TGCGCCAGCAGCGTGGCCGGGAGTATCGACACCATATATTTT.

The chain combines TRBV18 with TRBJ1-3; D not certain. The CDR3 loop spans 16 amino acids. Trimming shortened V by 0 bases and J by 0 bases, and 9 bases separated the two germline ends. The V gene's germline CDR1 is KGHSH and CDR2 LQKENI. The CDR3 bases are TGTGCCAGCTCACCACCGCTACAGAACTCTGGAAACACCATATATTTT. It yields the protein CASSPPLQNSGNTIYF. The complete variable domain, with remaining parts taken from reference TRBV18 and TRBJ1-3, reads NAGVMQNPRHLVRRRGQEARLRCSPMKGHSHVYWYRQLPEEGLKFMVYLQKENIIDESGMPKERFSAEFPKEGPSILRIQQVVRGDSAAYFCASSPPLQNSGNTIYFGEGSWLTVV.

This sequence joins TRBV7-2 and TRBJ1-5; TRBD1 aligns across 10 bases. This CDR3 is built from 17 residues. The junction had 13 bases not matched to a gene; V was cut back by 5 bases and J by 6 bases. Germline V CDR1 and CDR2: SGHTA, FQGNSA. The chain's CDR3 is CASSRPQDRGVGQPQHF. In DNA form, the CDR3 reads TGTGCCAGCAGCCGGCCACAGGACAGGGGGGTTGGTCAGCCCCAGCATTTT.

The V and J genes are TRBV18 and TRBJ2-3, with D possibly being TRBD2 (5 bases). The CDR3 has 15 amino acids. Germline values: CDR1 KGHSH, CDR2 LQKENI. V was cut by 8 bases and J by 1 base, with 16 bases left in between. The CDR3 DNA is TGTGCCAGCCTTGCGGGCCAGTTCCGCACAGATACGCAGTATTTT. Translation gives CASLAGQFRTDTQYF.

This chain connects TRBV5-1 to TRBJ2-3, with D unclear. The germline V gene encodes CDR1 SGHRS and CDR2 YFSETQ. This CDR3 comprises 15 residues. With 2 bases removed from V and 3 bases from J, the gap between germline ends came to 13 bases. The CDR3: CASSFEVVGTDTQYF. The CDR3 DNA reads as TGCGCCAGCAGCTTCGAGGTGGTCGGGACAGATACGCAGTATTTT. The variable domain in full, completed from reference TRBV5-1 and TRBJ2-3, reads KAGVTQTPRYLIKTRGQQVTLSCSPISGHRSVSWYQQTPGQGLQFLFEYFSETQRNKGNFPGRFSGRQFSNSRSEMNVSTLELGDSALYLCASSFEVVGTDTQYFGPGTRLTVL.

As to this clone: Distinct nucleotide sequences in the sample also encode this CDR3. The rearrangement joins TRBV18 to TRBJ1-2, with D possibly being TRBD1 (6 bases). Germline loops: CDR1 KGHSH, CDR2 LQKENI. V lost 6 bases and J 2 bases, leaving 10 bases between the germline ends. This CDR3 is 13 amino acids long. CDR3 loop: CASSPQGNYGYTF. The CDR3 nucleotides read TGTGCCAGCTCCCCGCAGGGGAACTATGGCTACACCTTC.

The gene calls are TRBV10-1 and TRBJ1-3; 7 positions agree with TRBD1. The junction had 7 bases not matched to a gene; V was cut back by 8 bases and J by 0 bases. Germline V CDR1 and CDR2: WNHNN, SYGVQD (reference sequence). This CDR3 has 15 amino acids. Written as DNA, the CDR3 is TGCGCCAGCTCCCAGACAGGGCCCTCTGGAAACACCATATATTTT. It yields the protein CASSQTGPSGNTIYF.

This clone occurred once. The chain combines TRBV19 with TRBJ1-5; TRBD1 agrees at 12 bases. The CDR3 runs to 19 residues. After removal of 6 bases from V and 0 bases from J, the junction contained 12 bases not matched to a gene. Per germline, CDR1 LNHDA and CDR2 SQIVND (reference sequence). Written as DNA, the CDR3 is TGTGCCAGTAGGATGGCCGGGACAGGGGGCCTGTATAGCAATCAGCCCCAGCATTTT. Its translation is CASRMAGTGGLYSNQPQHF.

The rearrangement uses TRBV6-2 or TRBV6-3 and TRBJ2-1; 7 positions agree with TRBD1. The V gene's germline CDR1 is MNHEY and CDR2 SVGEGT. The junction had 5 bases not matched to a gene; V was cut back by 5 bases and J by 10 bases. The CDR3 covers 12 residues. CDR3 DNA: TGTGCCAGCAGTCTTCAGGGGGTCGAGCAGTTCTTC. Translation: CASSLQGVEQFF.

About this clone itself: Other DNA sequences in the sample encode the same CDR3. The chain employs TRBV28 and TRBJ1-1; 7 bases match TRBD1. The CDR3 is 21 residues long. Per the germline V gene, CDR1 is MDHEN and CDR2 is SYDVKM. J lost 1 base, V lost 5 bases, and 25 bases had no gene match. CDR3 amino acids: CASSPRGGRSFGPRRNTEAFF. Written as DNA, the CDR3 is TGTGCCAGCAGTCCCCGAGGGGGCAGGTCTTTTGGTCCACGTCGGAACACTGAAGCTTTCTTT.

This rearrangement joins TRBV7-3 to TRBJ2-1; TRBD1 might be the D (6 bases). Per germline, CDR1 SGHTA and CDR2 FQGTGA. V gave up 5 bases and J gave up 10 bases, with 12 bases separating them. CDR3 length: 12 amino acids. CDR3 coding DNA: TGTGCCAGCAGCCCCTCCGGGACAGAGCAGTTCTTC. It codes for CASSPSGTEQFF.